The 20 T cell receptor beta chains presented below share a single source sample, sequenced in a study of shared clonotypes between healthy human individuals. The table came from immunoSEQ multiplex PCR; TCRdb's copy has only in-frame clones and leaves some out. The data hold some 2 million clones, with 90% to 95% observed a single time. The specimen sequenced was naive CD4+ T cells sorted from blood. Subset described: CD45RA+ positively selected. Receptors were obtained from a man younger than 35 in good health.

The sample holds one count of this clone. The chain couples TRBV6-1 to TRBJ1-3; D is uncertain. Germline CDR1 reads MNHNS; CDR2 reads SASEGT. The CDR3 has 12 residues. Trimming shortened V by 8 bases and J by 2 bases, and 7 bases separated the two germline ends. The CDR3 nucleotides read TGTGCCAGCGGCGGGACTGGAAACACCATATATTTT. Residues: CASGGTGNTIYF.

In regard to this clone: This sample also contains other DNA sequences that code for the same CDR3. This chain joins TRBV10-3 and TRBJ2-3, with no clear D. The germline CDR1 and CDR2 sequences are ENHRY and SYGVKD. V was pared by 2 bases and J by 1 base, with 4 bases between. The CDR3 totals 13 residues. CDR3 region: CAISEGRTDTQYF. In nucleotides, the CDR3 is TGTGCCATCAGTGAGGGGCGCACAGATACGCAGTATTTT.

The chain carries TRBV7-8 and TRBJ1-1; possible D gene TRBD1, 5 bases. CDR1 SGHVS and CDR2 FQNEAQ come from the germline V gene. The germline V and J ends were trimmed by 5 bases and 7 bases, with 11 bases remaining between them. The CDR3 covers 12 residues. The chain's CDR3 is CASSQLGVEAFF. CDR3 in DNA: TGTGCCAGCAGCCAACTGGGGGTTGAAGCTTTCTTT.

The chain employs TRBV7-2 and TRBJ1-2; D gene uncertain. The CDR3 length is 13 residues. The germline gives CDR1 SGHTA, CDR2 FQGNSA. V gave up 5 bases and J gave up 1 base, with 8 bases separating them. The DNA for the CDR3 is TGTGCCAGCAGCCGACATATTAACTATGGCTACACCTTC. Its translation: CASSRHINYGYTF. Based on the CDR3 plus reference TRBV7-2 and TRBJ1-2, the full variable domain is GAGVSQSPSNKVTEKGKDVELRCDPISGHTALYWYRQSLGQGLEFLIYFQGNSAPDKSGLPSDRFSAERTGGSVSTLTIQRTQQEDSAVYLCASSRHINYGYTFGSGTRLTVV.

The chain joins TRBV30 to TRBJ1-1; perhaps TRBD1 as D (6 bases). The ends were cut back, 4 bases at V and 5 bases at J, with 17 bases in the middle. CDR1 and CDR2 (germline): GTSNPN, SVGIG (reference sequence). This CDR3 is 14 amino acids long. CDR3 sequence (DNA): TGTGCCTGGACCGCGGACAGCAGTTTAACTGAAGCTTTCTTT. This codes for CAWTADSSLTEAFF.

J is TRBJ1-1 and V is TRBV7-8; no clear D. CDR3 length equals 11 residues. The V and J ends lost 1 base and 8 bases respectively, with 5 bases between them. CDR1 SGHVS and CDR2 FQNEAQ come from the germline V gene. The CDR3 sequence is CASSLGLEAFF. CDR3 DNA sequence: TGTGCCAGCAGCTTAGGGCTGGAAGCTTTCTTT.

The chain couples TRBV7-2 to TRBJ1-3; D ambiguous. V was shortened by 2 bases and J by 2 bases, with 13 bases between the two germline ends. The CDR3 is 16 residues long. The germline V gene has CDR1 SGHTA and CDR2 FQGNSA. CDR3 residues: CASSLQVGAAGNTIYF. CDR3 in DNA: TGTGCCAGCAGCTTACAGGTGGGCGCTGCTGGAAACACCATATATTTT.

As concerns this clone: The sample holds other DNA sequences that translate to the same CDR3. The CDR3 region is CAISESRQAYEQYF. The CDR3 bases are TGTGCCATCAGTGAGTCGCGACAGGCCTACGAGCAGTACTTC. The chain combines TRBV10-3 with TRBJ2-7; weak D call: TRBD1 (6 bases). Germline values: CDR1 ENHRY, CDR2 SYGVKD. This CDR3 spans 14 amino acids. Trimming took 0 bases from V and 2 from J, leaving 8 bases between them.

The chain combines TRBV4-1 with TRBJ1-2; D remains ambiguous. The CDR3 is made up of 15 amino acids. V lost 0 bases, J lost 2 bases, and 10 bases lay in between. Germline V gives CDR1 MGHRA, CDR2 YSYEKL. The CDR3 bases are TGCGCCAGCAGCCAAGATGTAACAGTAAACTATGGCTACACCTTC. This translates into CASSQDVTVNYGYTF.

This chain joins TRBV11-2 and TRBJ1-5, with a tentative D call TRBD1 (5 bases). V lost 5 bases and J 2 bases, leaving 19 bases between the germline ends. This CDR3 spans 17 amino acids. The V gene's germline CDR1 is SGHAT and CDR2 FQNNGV. The CDR3 DNA is TGTGCCAGCAGCGAGGGACGGACTTTGGGGGGCAATCAGCCCCAGCATTTT. It translates to CASSEGRTLGGNQPQHF.

V is TRBV21-1 and J is TRBJ2-5; the table's D call, TRBD1, has no DNA check behind it. TRBV21-1 is an annotated pseudogene. This CDR3 has 15 amino acids. CDR3 sequence (DNA): TGTGCCAGCAGCCCGACCCGGCAAGCCAGGAAGACCCAGTACTTC. It codes for CASSPTRQARKTQYF.

DNA for the CDR3: TGTGCCTGGAGTACAGGGACAGGGACTTTTTACGAGCAGTACTTC. Translation gives CAWSTGTGTFYEQYF. The genes are TRBV30 and TRBJ2-7, with TRBD1 identical over 9 bases. Germline V CDR1 and CDR2: GTSNPN, SVGIG (reference sequence). V shed 2 bases and J 4 bases; nucleotides not matched to a gene: 9. The CDR3 is 15 residues long.

The rearrangement joins TRBV7-2 to TRBJ2-7; perhaps TRBD1 as D (6 bases). This CDR3 region has 14 residues. From germline, CDR1 is SGHTA and CDR2 FQGNSA. Trimming removed 5 bases from V and 2 bases from J, with 13 bases in between. As DNA, the CDR3 is TGTGCCAGCAGCACAGGGACGAGAACCTACGAGCAGTACTTC. Translating it yields CASSTGTRTYEQYF.

Only one count was recorded for this clone. The chain is built from TRBV5-8 and TRBJ2-7, with D unclear. The germline V gene encodes CDR1 SGHTS and CDR2 YDEGEE. Trimming removed 4 bases from V and 2 bases from J, with 13 bases in between. The CDR3 contains 14 residues. The CDR3 region is CASSGPIYAYEQYF. CDR3 sequence (DNA): TGTGCCAGCAGCGGACCCATCTATGCCTACGAGCAGTACTTC.

With respect to this clone: The sample holds other DNA sequences that translate to the same CDR3. The chain combines TRBV19 with TRBJ1-6; TRBD1 agrees at 8 bases. The CDR3 totals 16 residues. Germline loops: CDR1 LNHDA, CDR2 SQIVND (reference sequence). With V trimmed by 1 base and J by 8 bases, 7 bases remained unmatched. This chain's CDR3 is CASSIGGGTGYSPLHF. In DNA, the CDR3 is TGTGCCAGTAGTATAGGTGGTGGGACAGGCTATTCACCCCTCCACTTT.

The chain combines TRBV27 with TRBJ2-1, with D maybe TRBD1 (7 bases). The CDR3 sequence is 18 residues long. V was shortened by 5 bases and J by 0 bases, with 20 bases between the two germline ends. Looked up from germline, CDR1 is MNHEY and CDR2 is SMNVEV (reference sequence). The CDR3 protein is CASSIRGETLRSYNEQFF. As DNA, the CDR3 is TGTGCCAGCAGTATCAGGGGGGAGACCCTGCGCTCCTACAATGAGCAGTTCTTC.

This clone was seen once. The chain carries TRBV29-1 and TRBJ2-5; tentatively, D is TRBD2 (6 bases). CDR1 is SQVTM, CDR2 ANQGSEA, per germline. The CDR3 has 13 residues. Trimming cost V 0 bases and J 6 bases, with 11 bases left between them. As DNA, the CDR3 is TGCAGCGTTGAAGAGGCGGGGAAAAAGACCCAGTACTTC. Translating it yields CSVEEAGKKTQYF. Based on the CDR3 plus reference TRBV29-1 and TRBJ2-5, the full variable domain is SAVISQKPSRDICQRGTSLTIQCQVDSQVTMMFWYRQQPGQSLTLIATANQGSEATYESGFVIDKFPISRPNLTFSTLTVSNMSPEDSSIYLCSVEEAGKKTQYFGPGTRLLVL.

The V and J genes are TRBV2 and TRBJ2-2; no clear D. The CDR3 contains 16 residues. V lost 4 bases to trimming and J lost 0 bases, with 12 bases between them. Germline-derived CDR1 and CDR2 are SNHLY and FYNNEI. The CDR3, as DNA: TGTGCCAGCAGTGGTCTGGGAACCACGAACACCGGGGAGCTGTTTTTT. Its protein is CASSGLGTTNTGELFF.

The CDR3 DNA reads as TGTGCCAGCAGGGGAGGGATTTTTTATGGCTACACCTTC. It encodes CASRGGIFYGYTF. V is TRBV2 and J is TRBJ1-2; the D is unclear. Deletions cut 6 bases from V and 5 bases from J, with 13 bases between. The CDR3 length is 13 residues. Germline V lookup: CDR1 SNHLY, CDR2 FYNNEI.

This chain connects TRBV5-6 to TRBJ1-1, with a possible D match to TRBD1 (6 bases). The germline V gene encodes CDR1 SGHDT and CDR2 YYEEEE. The length of the CDR3 is 16 residues. V was trimmed by 5 bases and J by 0 bases, leaving 17 bases between them. The CDR3 here is CASRPYRVAMNTEAFF. CDR3 DNA: TGTGCCAGCAGGCCATACAGGGTAGCAATGAACACTGAAGCTTTCTTT.